Below, 6 T cell receptor beta chains from the same sample are listed, as sequenced in a study of cytomegalovirus exposure and HLA in healthy donors. The PCR had 60 Vbeta and 13 Jbeta primers. Produced via immunoSEQ multiplex PCR; TCRdb's table is partial and in-frame only. Altogether about 67,000 clones are present, 65% to 85% being singletons, with the ten largest covering over 2.5%. Sequencing used PBMCs. The source is a woman aged 30 to 39 in good health and CMV-seronegative.

A single count supports this clone. Other nucleotide sequences from this sample produce the same CDR3. Here the CDR3 DNA reads TGTGCCAGCAGCCTAACACAGGGCTGGTCACCCCTCCACTTT. Encoded protein: CASSLTQGWSPLHF. This chain joins TRBV11-3 and TRBJ1-6; D is possibly TRBD1 (6 bases). CDR3 size: 14 residues. V was cut by 5 bases and J by 10 bases, with 15 bases left in between. Germline V lookup: CDR1 SGHNT, CDR2 YENEEA.

For the CDR3, the DNA is TGTGCCAGCAGCCCGGGACAGGGGTGGGCTGAAGCTTTCTTT. Its translation is CASSPGQGWAEAFF. The J gene is TRBJ1-1, the V gene TRBV14; 10 nucleotides match TRBD1. This CDR3 contains 14 residues. The ends lost 4 bases at V and 6 bases at J; junction bases unmatched: 5. Germline V lookup: CDR1 SGHDN, CDR2 FVKESK.

The rearrangement links TRBV2 to TRBJ2-7; a weak D match, TRBD1 (6 bases). This CDR3 contains 13 residues. Trimming removed 1 base from V and 2 bases from J, with 6 bases in between. Germline V lookup: CDR1 SNHLY, CDR2 FYNNEI. The CDR3 is CASSEDRAYEQYF. CDR3 nucleotide sequence: TGTGCCAGCAGTGAAGACAGGGCCTACGAGCAGTACTTC. Full variable domain (remainder filled in from reference TRBV2 and TRBJ2-7): EPEVTQTPSHQVTQMGQEVILRCVPISNHLYFYWYRQILGQKVEFLVSFYNNEISEKSEIFDDQFSVERPDGSNFTLKIRSTKLEDSAMYFCASSEDRAYEQYFGPGTRLTVT.

This chain uses TRBV5-1 with TRBJ2-6, with a weak D call TRBD1 (6 bases). V lost 4 bases, J lost 1 base, and 9 bases lay in between. The CDR3 spans 15 residues. From germline, CDR1 is SGHRS and CDR2 YFSETQ. The CDR3 here is CASSTQGSGANVLTF. Written as DNA, the CDR3 is TGCGCCAGCAGCACTCAGGGGTCTGGGGCCAACGTCCTGACTTTC.

The chain uses TRBV5-1 and TRBJ1-3, with 9 bases lining up with TRBD1. This CDR3 region has 15 residues. Trimming removed 0 bases from V and 9 bases from J; junction bases left unmatched: 7. The V gene's germline CDR1 is SGHRS and CDR2 YFSETQ. The CDR3 is CASSLEGQGTGTIYF. CDR3 sequence (DNA): TGCGCCAGCAGCTTGGAGGGACAGGGCACCGGCACCATATATTTT.

V is TRBV5-4 and J is TRBJ1-6; D possibly corresponds to TRBD1 (6 bases). Trimming cost V 4 bases and J 12 bases, with 17 bases left between them. The CDR3 spans 14 residues. Germline V gives CDR1 SGHNT, CDR2 YYREEE (reference sequence). The CDR3 DNA reads TGTGCCAGCAGCCCGCCAAGGGGGGGAGGACCCCTCCACTTT. It encodes CASSPPRGGGPLHF.